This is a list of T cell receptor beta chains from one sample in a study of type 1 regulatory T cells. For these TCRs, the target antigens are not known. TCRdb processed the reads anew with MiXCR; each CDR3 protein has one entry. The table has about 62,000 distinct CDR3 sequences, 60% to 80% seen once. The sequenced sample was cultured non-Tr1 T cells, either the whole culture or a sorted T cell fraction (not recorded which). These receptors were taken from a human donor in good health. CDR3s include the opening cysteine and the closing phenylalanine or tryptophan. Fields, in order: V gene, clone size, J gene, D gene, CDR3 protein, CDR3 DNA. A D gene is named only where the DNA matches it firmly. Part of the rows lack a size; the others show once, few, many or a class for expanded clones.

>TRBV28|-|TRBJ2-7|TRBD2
CASSVTSGVYEQYF
TGTGCCAGCAGCGTGACTAGCGGGGTCTACGAGCAGTACTTC
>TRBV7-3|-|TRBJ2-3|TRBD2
CASSLIGGDRTDTQYF
TGTGCCAGCAGCTTAATCGGGGGGGACCGCACAGATACGCAGTATTTT
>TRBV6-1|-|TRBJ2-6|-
CASRRRGAAGANVLTF
TGTGCCAGCCGGCGGAGAGGGGCGGCTGGGGCCAACGTCCTGACTTTC
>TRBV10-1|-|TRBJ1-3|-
CASSEGSAGNTIYF
TGCGCCAGCAGTGAGGGGTCGGCTGGAAACACCATATATTTT
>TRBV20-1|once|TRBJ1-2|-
CSASHAQIYGYTF
TGCAGTGCTAGTCACGCCCAGATTTATGGCTACACCTTC
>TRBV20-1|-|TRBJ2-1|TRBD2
CSAIRGRNTEQFF
TGCAGTGCTATCCGCGGGAGGAATACGGAGCAGTTCTTC
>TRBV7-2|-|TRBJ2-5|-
CASSSTLIQETQYF
TGTGCCAGCAGCTCAACCTTAATCCAAGAGACCCAGTACTTC
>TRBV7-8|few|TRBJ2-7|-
CASSLDQEASEQYF
TGTGCCAGCAGCTTAGACCAGGAAGCCTCCGAGCAGTACTTC
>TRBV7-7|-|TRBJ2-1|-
CASSHDRSREQFF
TGTGCCAGCAGCCACGACAGGTCTCGGGAGCAGTTCTTC
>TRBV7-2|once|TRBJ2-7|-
CASSPKVGFYEQYF
TGTGCTAGCAGCCCCAAAGTAGGATTCTACGAGCAGTACTTC
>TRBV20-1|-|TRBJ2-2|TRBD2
CSARGRPGLENTRELFF
TGCAGTGCTAGGGGACGTCCGGGACTAGAGAACACCCGGGAGCTGTTTTTT
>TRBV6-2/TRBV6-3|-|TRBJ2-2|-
CASSYGQDYTGELFF
TGTGCCAGCAGTTACGGTCAGGACTACACCGGGGAGCTGTTTTTT
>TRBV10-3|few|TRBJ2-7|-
CASARVPHYEQYF
TGTGCCAGCGCCCGGGTCCCCCACTACGAGCAGTACTTC
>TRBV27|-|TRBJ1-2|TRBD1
CASSLEGRTGGYGYTF
TGTGCCAGCAGTTTAGAGGGACGAACAGGGGGCTATGGCTACACCTTC
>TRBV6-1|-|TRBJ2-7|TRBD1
CASSQPPDRDRAYEQYF
TGCGCCAGCAGCCAACCCCCGGACAGAGACAGGGCCTACGAGCAGTACTTC
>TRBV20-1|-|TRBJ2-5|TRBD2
CSARPKFSGKETQYF
TGCAGTGCTAGACCGAAGTTTAGCGGGAAAGAGACCCAGTACTTC
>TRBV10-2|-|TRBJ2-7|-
CASRGLGDPYEQYF
TGCGCCAGCCGCGGATTAGGGGACCCCTACGAGCAGTACTTC
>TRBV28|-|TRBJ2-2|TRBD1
CASSLPGQGASGELFF
TGTGCCAGCAGTCTTCCGGGACAGGGGGCCTCCGGGGAGCTGTTTTTT
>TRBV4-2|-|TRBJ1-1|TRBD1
CASSQDGTGGLRTEAFF
TGTGCCAGCAGCCAAGACGGGACAGGGGGCTTGAGAACTGAAGCTTTCTTT
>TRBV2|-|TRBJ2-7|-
CASYETSYEQYF
TGTGCCAGTTACGAGACCTCCTACGAGCAGTACTTC
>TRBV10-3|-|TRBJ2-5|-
CAISESRQQETQYF
TGTGCCATCAGTGAGTCGCGGCAGCAAGAGACCCAGTACTTC
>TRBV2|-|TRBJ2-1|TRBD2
CASSEATSGNNEQFF
TGTGCCAGCAGTGAAGCGACTAGCGGGAACAATGAGCAGTTCTTC
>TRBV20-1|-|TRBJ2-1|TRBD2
CSARYGSGRYNEQFF
TGCAGTGCTAGGTATGGTAGCGGGAGATACAATGAGCAGTTCTTC
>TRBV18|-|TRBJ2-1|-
CASSPSRDYNEQFF
TGTGCCAGCTCACCCTCTCGAGACTACAATGAGCAGTTCTTC
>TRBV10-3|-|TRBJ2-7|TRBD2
CAISESGSGGYEQYF
TGTGCCATCAGTGAGTCAGGTAGCGGGGGCTACGAGCAGTACTTC
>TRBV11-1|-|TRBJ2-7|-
CASSPNRDEQYF
TGTGCCAGCAGCCCCAACAGGGACGAGCAGTACTTC
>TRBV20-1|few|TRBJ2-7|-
CSARRESAAYEQYF
TGCAGTGCCCGTCGGGAGTCCGCGGCCTACGAGCAGTACTTC
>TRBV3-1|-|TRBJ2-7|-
CASSRTQTGSSYEQYF
TGTGCCAGCAGCCGAACCCAGACAGGCAGCTCCTACGAGCAGTACTTC
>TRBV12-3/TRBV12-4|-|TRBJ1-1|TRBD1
CASRLGTGGITEAFF
TGTGCCAGCAGGTTAGGGACAGGGGGAATCACTGAAGCTTTCTTT
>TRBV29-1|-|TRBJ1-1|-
CSTTSGAEAFF
TGCAGCACTACCTCGGGGGCTGAAGCTTTCTTT
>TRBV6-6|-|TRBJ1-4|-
CASSDSLGEKLFF
TGTGCCAGCAGCGACAGCCTTGGCGAAAAACTGTTTTTT
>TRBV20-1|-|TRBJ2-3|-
CSASKREGTDTQYF
TGCAGTGCTAGCAAGAGGGAAGGAACAGATACGCAGTATTTT
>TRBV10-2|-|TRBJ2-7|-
CASSGFNEQYF
TGCGCCAGCAGTGGGTTTAACGAGCAGTACTTC
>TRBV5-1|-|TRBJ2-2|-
CASSRGPTGELFF
TGCGCCAGCAGCCGGGGACCCACCGGGGAGCTGTTTTTT
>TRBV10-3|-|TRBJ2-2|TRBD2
CAISDFPASGPNTGELFF
TGTGCCATCAGTGACTTTCCCGCTAGCGGTCCGAACACCGGGGAGCTGTTTTTT
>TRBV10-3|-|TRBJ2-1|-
CAISATADNEQFF
TGTGCCATCAGTGCTACAGCTGACAATGAGCAGTTCTTC
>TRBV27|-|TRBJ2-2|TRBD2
CASTSLAGGGLTGELFF
TGTGCCAGCACATCCCTAGCGGGAGGGGGGCTCACCGGGGAGCTGTTTTTT
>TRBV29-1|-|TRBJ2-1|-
CSVADWGVRPGSYNEQFF
TGCAGCGTCGCCGACTGGGGAGTCCGACCGGGCTCCTACAATGAGCAGTTCTTC